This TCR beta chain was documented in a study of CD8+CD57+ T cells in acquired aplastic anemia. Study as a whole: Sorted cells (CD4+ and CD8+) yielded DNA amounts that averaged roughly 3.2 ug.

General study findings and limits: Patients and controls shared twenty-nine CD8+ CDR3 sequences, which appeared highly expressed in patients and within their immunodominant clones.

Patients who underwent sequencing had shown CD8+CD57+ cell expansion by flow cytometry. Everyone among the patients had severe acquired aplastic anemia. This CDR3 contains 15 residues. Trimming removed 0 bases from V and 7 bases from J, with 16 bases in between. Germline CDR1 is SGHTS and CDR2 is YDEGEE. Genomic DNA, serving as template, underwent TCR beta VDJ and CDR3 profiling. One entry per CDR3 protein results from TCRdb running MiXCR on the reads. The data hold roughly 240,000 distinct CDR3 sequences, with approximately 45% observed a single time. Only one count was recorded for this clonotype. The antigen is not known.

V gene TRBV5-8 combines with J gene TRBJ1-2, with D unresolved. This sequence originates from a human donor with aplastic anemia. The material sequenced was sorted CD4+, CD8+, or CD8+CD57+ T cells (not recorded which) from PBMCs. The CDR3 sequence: CASSLALTASIGYTF. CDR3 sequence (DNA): TGTGCCAGCAGCTTGGCCCTGACCGCCTCAATTGGCTACACCTTC. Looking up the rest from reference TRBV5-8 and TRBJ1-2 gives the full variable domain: EAGVTQSPTHLIKTRGQQATLRCSPISGHTSVYWYQQALGLGLQFLLWYDEGEERNRGNFPPRFSGRQFPNYSSELNVNALELEDSALYLCASSLALTASIGYTFGSGTRLTVV.